The next 3 T cell receptor beta chains were all read from a single sample in a study of response to subunit inactivated influenza vaccine. TCRdb passed the RT-PCR reads through MiXCR, listing each CDR3 protein once. The data show about 500,000 distinct CDR3 sequences, with 15% to 20% seen just once and less than 4% held by the top ten. The material was CD4+ T cells sorted from PBMCs, obtained around 2 years after vaccination. These receptors all come from a man aged 50 to 69 who received an inactivated influenza vaccine.

J is TRBJ2-5 and V is TRBV2; tentative D call: TRBD1 (5 bases). Trimming took 1 base from V and 5 from J, leaving 11 bases between them. CDR3 length: 14 residues. Germline CDR1 SNHLY, CDR2 FYNNEI. The CDR3: CASSEVQVGETQYF. The CDR3 region has the DNA TGTGCCAGCAGTGAAGTACAGGTGGGGGAGACCCAGTACTTC.

V usage is TRBV18 and J usage is TRBJ1-4; maybe TRBD1 (6 bases). In germline, CDR1 is KGHSH, CDR2 LQKENI. The CDR3 consists of 14 residues. V was cut by 2 bases and J by 7 bases, with 11 bases left in between. CDR3 sequence (DNA): TGTGCCAGCTCACCAGGCACAGGGAGTGAAAAACTGTTTTTT. This translates into CASSPGTGSEKLFF.

The CDR3 loop is CASSPVGPGNTEAFF. The CDR3 DNA is TGCGCCAGCAGCCCCGTGGGCCCGGGGAACACTGAAGCTTTCTTT. This rearrangement joins TRBV5-1 to TRBJ1-1; D unresolved. CDR1 and CDR2 from the germline V gene are SGHRS and YFSETQ. CDR3 size: 15 residues. Trimming shortened V by 4 bases and J by 1 base, and 14 bases separated the two germline ends.